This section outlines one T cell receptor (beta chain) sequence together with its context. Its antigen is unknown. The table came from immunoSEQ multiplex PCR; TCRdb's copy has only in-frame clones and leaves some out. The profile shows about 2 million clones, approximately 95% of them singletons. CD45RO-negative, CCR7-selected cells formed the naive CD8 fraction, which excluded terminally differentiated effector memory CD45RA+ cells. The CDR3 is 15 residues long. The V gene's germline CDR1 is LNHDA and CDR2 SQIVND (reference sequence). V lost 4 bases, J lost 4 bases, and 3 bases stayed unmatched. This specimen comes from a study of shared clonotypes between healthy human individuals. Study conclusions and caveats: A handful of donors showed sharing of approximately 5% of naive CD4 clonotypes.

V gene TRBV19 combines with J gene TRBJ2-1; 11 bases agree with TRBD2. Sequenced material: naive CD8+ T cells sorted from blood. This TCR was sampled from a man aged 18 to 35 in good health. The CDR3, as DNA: TGTGCCAGTAGTACCGGGACTAGCGGTTACAATGAGCAGTTCTTC. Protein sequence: CASSTGTSGYNEQFF.